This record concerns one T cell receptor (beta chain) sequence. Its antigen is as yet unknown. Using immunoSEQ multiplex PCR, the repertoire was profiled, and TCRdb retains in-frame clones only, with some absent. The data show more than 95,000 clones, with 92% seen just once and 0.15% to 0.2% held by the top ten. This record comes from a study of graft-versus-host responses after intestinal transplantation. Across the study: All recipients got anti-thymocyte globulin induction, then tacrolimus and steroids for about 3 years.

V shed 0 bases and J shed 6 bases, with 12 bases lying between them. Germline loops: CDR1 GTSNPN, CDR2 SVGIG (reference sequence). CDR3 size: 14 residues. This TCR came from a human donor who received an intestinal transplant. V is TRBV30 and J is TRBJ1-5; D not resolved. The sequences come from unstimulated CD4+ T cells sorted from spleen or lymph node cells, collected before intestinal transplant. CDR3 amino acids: CAWSVLAVGQPQHF. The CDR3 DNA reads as TGTGCCTGGAGTGTACTTGCGGTTGGTCAGCCCCAGCATTTT.